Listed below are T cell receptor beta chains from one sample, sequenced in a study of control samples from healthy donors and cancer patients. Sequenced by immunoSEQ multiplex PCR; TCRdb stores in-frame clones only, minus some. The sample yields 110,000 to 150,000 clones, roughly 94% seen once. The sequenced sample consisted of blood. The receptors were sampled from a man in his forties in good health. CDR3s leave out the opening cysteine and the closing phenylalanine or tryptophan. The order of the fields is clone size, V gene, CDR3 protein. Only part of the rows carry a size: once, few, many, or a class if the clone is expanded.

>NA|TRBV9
ASSAGTGSSYNEQF
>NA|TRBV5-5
ASSTGTGQNEKLF
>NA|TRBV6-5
ASSFGRYGYT
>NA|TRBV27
ASSERTSGRVHEQY
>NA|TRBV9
ASSARDGPYEQY
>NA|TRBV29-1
SVEEMNSPSSYEQY
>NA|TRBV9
ASSSRPQGEQY
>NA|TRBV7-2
ASSSSAGTNYNSPLH
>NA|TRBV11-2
ASSTTGGSEAF
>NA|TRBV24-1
ATSDRGRADTQY
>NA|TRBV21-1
ASSKLGEGRPLPISYT
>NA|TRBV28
ASSPGLATPKAGNEQF
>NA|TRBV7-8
ASSLAYLQETQY
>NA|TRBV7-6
ASSLVHGGSDTQY
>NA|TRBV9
ASSVGAEQY
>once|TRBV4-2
ASSQGQTYEQY
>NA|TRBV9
ASSVHPVGAVSRQLTDTQY
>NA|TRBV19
ASTSSYGYT
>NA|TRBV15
ATLRRGYTEAF
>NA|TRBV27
ASSGTASGFKLF
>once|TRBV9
ASSVDVTSLGGELF
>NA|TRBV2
ASSEASGPYGYT
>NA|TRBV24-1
ATSDLTTYEQY
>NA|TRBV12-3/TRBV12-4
ASSLTDNYGYT
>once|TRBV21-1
ASRTGIRAF
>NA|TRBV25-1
ASRQQGSSYNEQF
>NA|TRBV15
ATARGEAGANVLT
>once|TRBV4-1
ASRVARGGRQETQY
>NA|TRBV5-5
ASSFAWGGSEKLF
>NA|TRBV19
ASSIVGVLSSGANVLT
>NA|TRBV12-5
ASGLKNTEAF
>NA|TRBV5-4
ASSSPTSSYNSPLH
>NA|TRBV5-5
ASSPRGRDASEKLF